This paragraph reports one T cell receptor (beta chain). Its specificity is not known. This specimen includes other DNA sequences encoding the same CDR3. Sequenced by immunoSEQ multiplex PCR; TCRdb stores in-frame clones only, minus some. The top ten hold approximately 24% of the sample, which has hundreds of thousands of clones, approximately 90% seen once. Naive CD8 isolation took CD45RO-negative cells positively selected for CCR7 and excluded terminally differentiated effector memory CD45RA+ cells. The data stem from a study of shared clonotypes between healthy human individuals. Study-wide points: A reduction in generation probabilities was seen for non-shared clonotypes relative to those shared by all four donors. Roughly 4.6% of naive CD4 clonotypes were common to a few donors. The donor pool, a small one, limited the genetic and exposure-history diversity represented.

The CDR3 has 12 amino acids. Per germline, CDR1 MNHEY and CDR2 SMNVEV (reference sequence). The trim removed 5 bases at V and 4 bases at J, leaving 2 bases unmatched. The sequence derives from a man aged 25-40 years in good health. This rearrangement joins TRBV27 to TRBJ2-7; 7 bases line up with TRBD2. The sample was naive CD8+ T cells sorted from blood. The CDR3 coding sequence is TGTGCCAGCAGTCCCGGGGGGTACGAGCAGTACTTC. It codes for CASSPGGYEQYF.